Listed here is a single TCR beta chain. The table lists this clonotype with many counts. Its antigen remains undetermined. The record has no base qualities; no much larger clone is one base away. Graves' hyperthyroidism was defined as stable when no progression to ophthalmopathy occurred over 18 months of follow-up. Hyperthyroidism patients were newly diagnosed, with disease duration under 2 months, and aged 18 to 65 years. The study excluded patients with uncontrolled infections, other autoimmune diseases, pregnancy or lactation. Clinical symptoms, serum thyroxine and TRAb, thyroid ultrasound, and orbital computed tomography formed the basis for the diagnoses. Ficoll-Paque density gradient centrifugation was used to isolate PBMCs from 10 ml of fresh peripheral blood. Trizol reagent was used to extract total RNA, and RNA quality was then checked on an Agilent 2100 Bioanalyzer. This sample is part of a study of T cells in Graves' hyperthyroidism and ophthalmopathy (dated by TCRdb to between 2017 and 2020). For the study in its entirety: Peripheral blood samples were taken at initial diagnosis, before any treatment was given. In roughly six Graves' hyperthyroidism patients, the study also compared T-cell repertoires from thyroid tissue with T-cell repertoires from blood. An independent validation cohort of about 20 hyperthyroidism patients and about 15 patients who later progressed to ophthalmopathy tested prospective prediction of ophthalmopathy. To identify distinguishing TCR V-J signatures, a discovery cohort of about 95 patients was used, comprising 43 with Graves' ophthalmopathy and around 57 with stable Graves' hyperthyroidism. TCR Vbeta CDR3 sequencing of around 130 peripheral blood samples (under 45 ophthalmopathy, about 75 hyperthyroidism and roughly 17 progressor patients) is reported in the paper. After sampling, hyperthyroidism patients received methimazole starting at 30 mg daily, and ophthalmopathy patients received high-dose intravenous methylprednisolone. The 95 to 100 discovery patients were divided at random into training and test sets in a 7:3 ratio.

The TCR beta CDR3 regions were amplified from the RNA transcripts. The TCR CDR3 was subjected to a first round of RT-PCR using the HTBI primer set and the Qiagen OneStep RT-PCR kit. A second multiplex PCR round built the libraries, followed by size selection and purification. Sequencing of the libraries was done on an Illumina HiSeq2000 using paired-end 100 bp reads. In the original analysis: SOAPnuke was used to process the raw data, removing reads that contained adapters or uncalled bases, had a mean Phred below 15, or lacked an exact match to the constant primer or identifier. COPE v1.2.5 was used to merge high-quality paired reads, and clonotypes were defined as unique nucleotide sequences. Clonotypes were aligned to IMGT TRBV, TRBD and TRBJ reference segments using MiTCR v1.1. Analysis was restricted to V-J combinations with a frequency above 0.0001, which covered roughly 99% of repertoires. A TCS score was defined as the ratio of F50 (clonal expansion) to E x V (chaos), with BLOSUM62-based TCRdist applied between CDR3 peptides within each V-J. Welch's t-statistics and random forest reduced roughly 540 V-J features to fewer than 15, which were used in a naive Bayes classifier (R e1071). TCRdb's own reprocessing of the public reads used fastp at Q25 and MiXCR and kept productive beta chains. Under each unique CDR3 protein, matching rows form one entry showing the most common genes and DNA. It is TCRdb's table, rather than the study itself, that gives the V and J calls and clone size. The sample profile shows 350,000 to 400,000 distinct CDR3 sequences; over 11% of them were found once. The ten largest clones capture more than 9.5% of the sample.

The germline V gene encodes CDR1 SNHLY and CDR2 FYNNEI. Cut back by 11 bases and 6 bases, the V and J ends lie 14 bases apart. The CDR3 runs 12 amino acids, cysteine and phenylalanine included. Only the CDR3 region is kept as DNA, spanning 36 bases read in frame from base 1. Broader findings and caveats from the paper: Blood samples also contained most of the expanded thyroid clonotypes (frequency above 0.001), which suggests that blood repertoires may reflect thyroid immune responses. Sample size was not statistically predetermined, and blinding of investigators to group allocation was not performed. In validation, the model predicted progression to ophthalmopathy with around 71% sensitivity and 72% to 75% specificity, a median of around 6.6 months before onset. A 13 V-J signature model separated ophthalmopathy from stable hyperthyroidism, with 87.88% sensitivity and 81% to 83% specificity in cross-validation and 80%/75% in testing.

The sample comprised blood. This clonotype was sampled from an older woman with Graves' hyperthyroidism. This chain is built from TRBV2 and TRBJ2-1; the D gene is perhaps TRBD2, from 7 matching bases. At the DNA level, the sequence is TGTGCCCAGCAGGGGAGGGTCAATGAGCAGTTCTTC. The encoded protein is CAQQGRVNEQFF.